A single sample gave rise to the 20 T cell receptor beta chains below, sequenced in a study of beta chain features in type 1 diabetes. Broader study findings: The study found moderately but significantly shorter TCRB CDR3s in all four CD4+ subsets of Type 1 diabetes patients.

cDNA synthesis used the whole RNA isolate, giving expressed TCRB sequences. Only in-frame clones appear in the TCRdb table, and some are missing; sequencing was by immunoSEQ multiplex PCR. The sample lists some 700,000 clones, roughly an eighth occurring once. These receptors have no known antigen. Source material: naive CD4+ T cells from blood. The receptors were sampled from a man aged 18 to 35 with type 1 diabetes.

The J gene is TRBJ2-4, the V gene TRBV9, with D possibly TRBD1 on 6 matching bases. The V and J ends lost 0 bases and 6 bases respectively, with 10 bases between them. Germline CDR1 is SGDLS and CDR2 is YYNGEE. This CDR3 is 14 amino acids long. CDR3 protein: CASSVGDTRNIQYF. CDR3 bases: TGTGCCAGCAGCGTAGGGGACACCAGAAACATTCAGTACTTC. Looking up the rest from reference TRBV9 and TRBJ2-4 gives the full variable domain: DSGVTQTPKHLITATGQRVTLRCSPRSGDLSVYWYQQSLDQGLQFLIQYYNGEERAKGNILERFSAQQFPDLHSELNLSSLELGDSALYFCASSVGDTRNIQYFGAGTRLSVL.

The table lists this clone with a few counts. The CDR3, as DNA: TGTGCCAGCTCGGGAGACGAGCTATACGGCTACACCTTC. It is translated as CASSGDELYGYTF. This sequence joins TRBV7-9 and TRBJ1-2; D unclear. The germline V gene encodes CDR1 SEHNR and CDR2 FQNEAQ (reference sequence). Trimming took 8 bases from V and 8 from J, leaving 18 bases between them. The CDR3 is 13 amino acids.

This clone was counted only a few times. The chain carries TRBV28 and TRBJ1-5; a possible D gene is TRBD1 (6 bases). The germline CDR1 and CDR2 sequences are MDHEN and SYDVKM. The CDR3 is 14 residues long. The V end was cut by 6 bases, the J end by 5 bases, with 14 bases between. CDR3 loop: CASSSDRWDQPQHF. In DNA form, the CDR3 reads TGTGCCAGCAGCTCCGACAGGTGGGATCAGCCCCAGCATTTT.

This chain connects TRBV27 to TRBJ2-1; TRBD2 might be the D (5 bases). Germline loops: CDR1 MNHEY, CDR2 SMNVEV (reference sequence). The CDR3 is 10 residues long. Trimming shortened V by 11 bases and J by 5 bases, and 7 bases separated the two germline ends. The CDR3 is CAAGDNEQFF. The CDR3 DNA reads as TGTGCCGCCGGGGACAATGAGCAGTTCTTC.

The CDR3 nucleotides read TGTGCCTGGCTGGACAGGGGGTATGGCTACACCTTC. It is translated as CAWLDRGYGYTF. The chain has TRBV30 and TRBJ1-2; 10 bases match TRBD1. The V and J ends lost 5 bases and 5 bases, in that order; junction bases with no gene match: 2. The CDR3 length is 12 residues. The V gene's germline CDR1 is GTSNPN and CDR2 SVGIG (reference sequence). The whole variable domain, filled in from reference TRBV30 and TRBJ1-2, reads SQTIHQWPATLVQPVGSPLSLECTVEGTSNPNLYWYRQAAGRGLQLLFYSVGIGQISSEVPQNLSASRPQDRQFILSSKKLLLSDSGFYLCAWLDRGYGYTFGSGTRLTVV.

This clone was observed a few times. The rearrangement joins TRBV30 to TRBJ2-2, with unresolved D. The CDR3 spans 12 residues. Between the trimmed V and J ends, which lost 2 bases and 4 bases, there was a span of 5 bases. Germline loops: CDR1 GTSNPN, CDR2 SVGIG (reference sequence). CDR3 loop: CAWSPTTGELFF. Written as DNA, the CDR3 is TGTGCCTGGAGTCCAACCACCGGGGAGCTGTTTTTT.

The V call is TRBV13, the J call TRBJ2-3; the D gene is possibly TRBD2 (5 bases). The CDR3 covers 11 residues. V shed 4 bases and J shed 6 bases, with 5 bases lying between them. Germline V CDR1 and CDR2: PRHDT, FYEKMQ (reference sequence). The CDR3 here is CASSSGDTQYF. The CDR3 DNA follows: TGTGCCAGCAGCTCGGGGGATACGCAGTATTTT.

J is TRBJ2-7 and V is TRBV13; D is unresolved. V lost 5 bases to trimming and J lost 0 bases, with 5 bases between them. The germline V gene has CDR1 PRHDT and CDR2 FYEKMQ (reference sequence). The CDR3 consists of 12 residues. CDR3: CASSPYSYEQYF. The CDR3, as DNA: TGTGCCAGCAGCCCTTACTCCTACGAGCAGTACTTC.

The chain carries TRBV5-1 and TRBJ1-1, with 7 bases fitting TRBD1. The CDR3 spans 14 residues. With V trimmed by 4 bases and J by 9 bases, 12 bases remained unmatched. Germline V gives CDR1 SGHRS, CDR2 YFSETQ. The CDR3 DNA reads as TGCGCCAGCAGCACCCAAGACAGGGCAAGTCAAGCTTTCTTT. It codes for CASSTQDRASQAFF. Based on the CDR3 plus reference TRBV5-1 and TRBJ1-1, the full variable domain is KAGVTQTPRYLIKTRGQQVTLSCSPISGHRSVSWYQQTPGQGLQFLFEYFSETQRNKGNFPGRFSGRQFSNSRSEMNVSTLELGDSALYLCASSTQDRASQAFFGQGTRLTVV.

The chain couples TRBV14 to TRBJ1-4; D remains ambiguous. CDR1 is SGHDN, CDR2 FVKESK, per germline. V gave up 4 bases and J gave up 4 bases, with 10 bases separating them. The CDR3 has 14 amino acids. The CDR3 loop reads CASSPSSLNEKLFF. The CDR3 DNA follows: TGTGCCAGCAGCCCCAGTAGTCTTAATGAAAAACTGTTTTTT.

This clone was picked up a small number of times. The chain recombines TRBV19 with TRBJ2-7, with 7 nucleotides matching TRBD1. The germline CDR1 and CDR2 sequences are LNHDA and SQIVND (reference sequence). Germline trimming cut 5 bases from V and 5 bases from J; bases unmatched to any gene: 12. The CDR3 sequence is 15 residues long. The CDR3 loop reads CASSPIRKGANEQYF. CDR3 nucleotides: TGTGCCAGTAGTCCCATCCGGAAGGGGGCAAACGAGCAGTACTTC.

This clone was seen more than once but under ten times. CDR3 loop: CASTQAGGYGYTF. Here the CDR3 DNA reads TGTGCCAGCACTCAAGCGGGGGGCTATGGCTACACCTTC. The chain combines TRBV2 with TRBJ1-2; possible D gene TRBD1, 5 bases. CDR1 and CDR2 from the germline V gene are SNHLY and FYNNEI. The CDR3 totals 13 residues. Between the trimmed V and J ends, which lost 7 bases and 4 bases, there was a span of 13 bases.

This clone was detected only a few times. The CDR3 sequence: CASSVRQEPQETQYF. As DNA, the CDR3 is TGTGCCAGCAGCGTAAGACAGGAGCCCCAAGAGACCCAGTACTTC. The rearrangement joins TRBV5-4 to TRBJ2-5, with D perhaps TRBD1 (6 bases). This CDR3 region has 15 residues. V lost 4 bases and J lost 1, with 14 bases in between. Germline V gives CDR1 SGHNT, CDR2 YYREEE (reference sequence). Full variable domain (remainder filled in from reference TRBV5-4 and TRBJ2-5): ETGVTQSPTHLIKTRGQQVTLRCSSQSGHNTVSWYQQALGQGPQFIFQYYREEENGRGNFPPRFSGLQFPNYSSELNVNALELDDSALYLCASSVRQEPQETQYFGPGTRLLVL.

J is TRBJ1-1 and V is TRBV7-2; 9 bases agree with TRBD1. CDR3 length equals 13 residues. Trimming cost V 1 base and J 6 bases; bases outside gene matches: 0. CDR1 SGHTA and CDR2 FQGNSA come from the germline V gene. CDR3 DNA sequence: TGTGCCAGCAGCTTAGACAGGGGGCCTGAAGCTTTCTTT. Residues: CASSLDRGPEAFF. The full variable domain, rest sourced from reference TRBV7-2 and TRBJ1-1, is GAGVSQSPSNKVTEKGKDVELRCDPISGHTALYWYRQSLGQGLEFLIYFQGNSAPDKSGLPSDRFSAERTGGSVSTLTIQRTQQEDSAVYLCASSLDRGPEAFFGQGTRLTVV.

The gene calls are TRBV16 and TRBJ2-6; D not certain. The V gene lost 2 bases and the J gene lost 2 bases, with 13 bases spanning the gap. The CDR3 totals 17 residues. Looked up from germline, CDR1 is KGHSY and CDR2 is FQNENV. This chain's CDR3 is CASSQRPSAAGANVLTF. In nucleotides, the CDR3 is TGTGCCAGCAGCCAACGACCTTCCGCGGCTGGGGCCAACGTCCTGACTTTC.

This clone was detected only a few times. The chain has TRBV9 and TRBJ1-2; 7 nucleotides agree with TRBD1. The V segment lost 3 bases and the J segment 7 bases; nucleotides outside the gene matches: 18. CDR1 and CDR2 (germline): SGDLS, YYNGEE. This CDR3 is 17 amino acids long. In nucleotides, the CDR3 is TGTGCCAGCAGCGCCCGATCGGGACAGCTCCCGAAGTGTGGCTACACCTTC. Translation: CASSARSGQLPKCGYTF.

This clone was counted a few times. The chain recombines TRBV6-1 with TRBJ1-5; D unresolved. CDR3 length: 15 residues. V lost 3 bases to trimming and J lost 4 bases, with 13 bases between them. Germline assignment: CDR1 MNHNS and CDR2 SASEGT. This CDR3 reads CASSDGPGSNQPQHF. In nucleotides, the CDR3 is TGTGCCAGCAGTGACGGGCCTGGTAGTAATCAGCCCCAGCATTTT.

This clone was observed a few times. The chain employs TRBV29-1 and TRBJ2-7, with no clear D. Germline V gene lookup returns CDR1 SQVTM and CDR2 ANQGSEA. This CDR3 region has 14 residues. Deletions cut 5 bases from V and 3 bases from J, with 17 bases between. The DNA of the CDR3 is TGCAGCGTTTCAAAGGGTTTCCCTATCTACGAGCAGTACTTC. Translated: CSVSKGFPIYEQYF.

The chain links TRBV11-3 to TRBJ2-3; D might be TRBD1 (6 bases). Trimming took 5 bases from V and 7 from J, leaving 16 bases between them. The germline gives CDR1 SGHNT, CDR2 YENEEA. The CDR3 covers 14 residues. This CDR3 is CASSTDRTSNTQYF. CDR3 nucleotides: TGTGCCAGCAGCACCGACAGGACCTCCAATACGCAGTATTTT.

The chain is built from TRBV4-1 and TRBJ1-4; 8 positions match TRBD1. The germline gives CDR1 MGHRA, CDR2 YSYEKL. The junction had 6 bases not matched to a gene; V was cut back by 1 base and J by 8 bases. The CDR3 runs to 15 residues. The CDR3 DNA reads TGCGCCAGCAGCCAAGGCCCGCGGGACAGGGAAAAACTGTTTTTT. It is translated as CASSQGPRDREKLFF.